This T cell receptor beta chain emerged from a study of Ad26.COV2.S vaccination and SARS-CoV-2 variants. Overall study context: Donor had been placed in the Ad26.COV2.S arm of the COV1001 trial. In the study, Ad26.COV2.S was injected intramuscularly once, or twice 56 days apart.

Assay: immunoSEQ multiplex PCR; the TCRdb copy retains only in-frame clones and omits some. The top ten clones hold under 2% of a sample with around 400,000 clones, around 89% of them seen once. Germline V lookup: CDR1 SQVTM, CDR2 ANQGSEA. The V and J ends lost 0 bases and 0 bases respectively, with 9 bases between them. The CDR3 loop spans 15 amino acids. The treatment was: 15 to 20 received Ad26.COV2.S at low or high dose, single or two shots; about 5 received placebo; per-sample allocation not given. On day 63 after the first injection, vaccine and placebo recipients gave samples. This Boston cohort included adults aged 18-55 years. An Ad26 vector that expressed Wuhan-strain SARS-CoV-2 spike constituted the vaccine.

The sequencing here drew on peripheral blood, taken in a trial of Ad26.COV2.S vaccine versus placebo. The chain is built from TRBV29-1 and TRBJ1-3; tentatively, D is TRBD1 (5 bases). The TCR was taken from a person aged 18-65 years who received the Ad26.COV2.S COVID-19 vaccine or a placebo. The CDR3 DNA follows: TGCAGCGTTGAAGATGAGGGGCACTCTGGAAACACCATATATTTT. This sequence encodes CSVEDEGHSGNTIYF.